These T cell receptor beta chains were read from a single sample in a study of blood T cell repertoires in COVID-19. Measured with immunoSEQ multiplex PCR; TCRdb has only the in-frame clones, and not every one. Found here are under 150,000 clones, around 81% of them singletons; the top ten hold 6.2%. The source material was PBMCs or T cells enriched from blood (not recorded which). The receptors stem from a woman aged 40-49 years who had recovered from COVID-19. Each CDR3 is given with its conserved first and last residue. A D gene is named only where the DNA matches it firmly. Clone size is given for some rows only: seen once, a few or many times, or a class if the clone is expanded.

DNA,CDR3,size,V,D,J
TGTGCCAGCAGAGAAATGACGACAGGACGAACCTACGAGCAGTACTTC,CASREMTTGRTYEQYF,-,TRBV2,-,TRBJ2-7
TGTGCCAGTAGTAGAACTAGCGGGGGGGCCAGTGGCACAGATACGCAGTATTTT,CASSRTSGGASGTDTQYF,-,TRBV19,TRBD2,TRBJ2-3
TGTGCCTGGAGTCCCGGGACAGTGAACACTGAAGCTTTCTTT,CAWSPGTVNTEAFF,-,TRBV30,TRBD1,TRBJ1-1
TGTGCCAGCAGCTTAATCCGAGCGAGCGGGAGGGGCAATGAGCAGTTCTTC,CASSLIRASGRGNEQFF,many,TRBV7-9,TRBD2,TRBJ2-1
TGCAGTGCGAAACAGGGGGCGATGCTGTTTTTT,CSAKQGAMLFF,-,TRBV20-1,TRBD1,TRBJ1-4
TGTGCCTGGAGTCCAGGAGGGTTAGAGACCCAGTACTTC,CAWSPGGLETQYF,once,TRBV30,-,TRBJ2-5
TGTGCCAGCAGCTTGGGACTAGCGGGGCGCTGGGATGAGCAGTTCTTC,CASSLGLAGRWDEQFF,-,TRBV7-9,TRBD2,TRBJ2-1
TGTGCTAGCAGTCCGGGACAGGGGTCCACCGGGGAGCTGTTTTTT,CASSPGQGSTGELFF,-,TRBV7-7,TRBD1,TRBJ2-2
TGCGCCAGCAGCTTCGAACCGGGACAGCACAATGAGCAGTTCTTC,CASSFEPGQHNEQFF,once,TRBV5-1,TRBD1,TRBJ2-1
TGTGCTAGTGGGCTAGCGGTCGAAGAGACCCAGTACTTC,CASGLAVEETQYF,-,TRBV12-5,TRBD2,TRBJ2-5
TGTGCCAGCAGCTTAGGTGGCAGGGGGCATCGGGAGACCCAGTACTTC,CASSLGGRGHRETQYF,-,TRBV7-2,TRBD1,TRBJ2-5
TGTGCCAGCAGCACCCAGGGCTCTGAAGCTTTCTTT,CASSTQGSEAFF,-,TRBV7-8,-,TRBJ1-1
TGCGCCAGCAGCTTGGATGTAGCGCCCCAAGAGACCCAGTACTTC,CASSLDVAPQETQYF,-,TRBV5-1,-,TRBJ2-5
TGTGCCAGCAGTTACCTCTACGAGCAGTACTTC,CASSYLYEQYF,once,TRBV6-2/TRBV6-3,-,TRBJ2-7
TGCAGCGGCCGGAGTGTCATGAACACTGAAGCTTTCTTT,CSGRSVMNTEAFF,-,TRBV29-1,-,TRBJ1-1
TGTGCCAGCAGCTGGACCGGACAGGGGTCCTACAATGAGCAGTTCTTC,CASSWTGQGSYNEQFF,-,TRBV13,TRBD1,TRBJ2-1
TGCAGTGCTAGTTTGAGGAGCTCCTACAATGAGCAGTTCTTC,CSASLRSSYNEQFF,-,TRBV20-1,-,TRBJ2-1
TGTGCCAGCAGCCCTAGTGGGACATATTATGGCTACACCTTC,CASSPSGTYYGYTF,few,TRBV11-2,-,TRBJ1-2
TGCAGCGTTGTGGCAGGGACTAGTTTCACAGATACGCAGTATTTT,CSVVAGTSFTDTQYF,-,TRBV29-1,TRBD2,TRBJ2-3
TGTGCCAGCAGCGGTGGGACAGGGACCCTTCAAGAGACCCAGTACTTC,CASSGGTGTLQETQYF,-,TRBV9,TRBD1,TRBJ2-5
TGTGCCAGCAGCCAAAGCCGAGGGACAGGTCAAACTGAAGCTTTCTTT,CASSQSRGTGQTEAFF,-,TRBV3-1/TRBV3-2,TRBD1,TRBJ1-1
TGTGCCAGTAGACTACAGGGGAACACTGAAGCTTTCTTT,CASRLQGNTEAFF,-,TRBV19,-,TRBJ1-1
TGTGCCAGCAGTGGGGGATCATGGGACAATTTCAATGAGCAGTTCTTC,CASSGGSWDNFNEQFF,-,TRBV6-1,-,TRBJ2-1
TGTGCCAGCAGTTTAGACCGCCGGGGACAGGGTTTCGACTACACCTTC,CASSLDRRGQGFDYTF,-,TRBV28,TRBD1,TRBJ1-2
TGTGCCAGCAGCCAGTCTCTCAGCCGGTGGGCCGAGCAGTACTTC,CASSQSLSRWAEQYF,few,TRBV14,-,TRBJ2-7
TGTGCCAGCAGCTTAGAGGGACTAGCGGGAGTTGATGAGCAGTTCTTC,CASSLEGLAGVDEQFF,-,TRBV11-2,TRBD2,TRBJ2-1
TGTGCCAGCTCACGGAGCCTGGGGGCGGATGGAAACACCATATATTTT,CASSRSLGADGNTIYF,-,TRBV18,-,TRBJ1-3
TGTGCCAGTAGTATAAATATAGGGCAGGGTAGGAATGGCTACACCTTC,CASSINIGQGRNGYTF,-,TRBV19,-,TRBJ1-2
TGTGCCAGCAGTGCGGATCGCGGGCACACCGGGGAGCTGTTTTTT,CASSADRGHTGELFF,-,TRBV2,-,TRBJ2-2